These 13 T cell receptor beta chains were sequenced from one sample in a study of blood T cells in healthy people across ages. For the second PCR, which ran for about 7 to 11 cycles, a sample-barcoded 5' primer and a J-beta primer mix were used. Using its own MiXCR run on the 5' RACE reads, TCRdb lists one record per CDR3 protein. In the table there are over 1,500,000 distinct CDR3 sequences, around half of which are singletons. Sequenced: blood. The receptor source for this set is a woman aged 40-49 years in good health.

The chain couples TRBV12-3 or TRBV12-4 to TRBJ2-2, with 9 bases that match TRBD1. There are 15 residues in the CDR3. J gave up 6 bases and V 8 bases, and 10 bases lay outside the gene matches. CDR3 residues: CASLPGQGVSGELFF. The DNA of the CDR3 is TGTGCCAGCCTACCGGGACAGGGCGTCTCCGGGGAGCTGTTTTTT.

This clonotype was detected a few times. The gene calls are TRBV5-1 and TRBJ2-7, with D possibly being TRBD1 (6 bases). The CDR3 has 15 residues. Germline loops: CDR1 SGHRS, CDR2 YFSETQ. Trimming took 0 bases from V and 1 from J, leaving 11 bases between them. The CDR3 bases are TGCGCCAGCAGCTTGGCTCTGGACAGTTCCTACGAGCAGTACTTC. It is translated as CASSLALDSSYEQYF.

The rearrangement uses TRBV25-1 and TRBJ2-5; D is perhaps TRBD1 (6 bases). This CDR3 contains 14 residues. Trimming removed 2 bases from V and 2 bases from J, with 9 bases in between. The germline gives CDR1 MGHDK, CDR2 SYGVNS. CDR3 protein: CASSEVRGQETQYF. The CDR3 DNA reads as TGTGCCAGCAGTGAAGTCAGGGGTCAAGAGACCCAGTACTTC. Complete variable domain (other parts from reference TRBV25-1 and TRBJ2-5): EADIYQTPRYLVIGTGKKITLECSQTMGHDKMYWYQQDPGMELHLIHYSYGVNSTEKGDLSSESTVSRIRTEHFPLTLESARPSHTSQYLCASSEVRGQETQYFGPGTRLLVL.

The rearrangement links TRBV15 to TRBJ2-7, with no clear D. CDR1 is LNHNV, CDR2 YYDKDF, per germline (reference sequence). V lost 0 bases, J lost 5 bases, and 8 bases lay in between. The CDR3 has 13 amino acids. The CDR3 bases are TGTGCCACCAGCAGAGAGGGATTCGACGAGCAGTACTTC. Translating gives CATSREGFDEQYF.

The chain couples TRBV28 to TRBJ2-7; 9 positions match TRBD1. Trimming at V came to 7 bases and at J to 3 bases, leaving 16 bases not matched to a gene. In germline, CDR1 is MDHEN, CDR2 SYDVKM. The CDR3 runs 17 residues. CDR3 sequence reads: CASTRGTGFWGHYEQYF. CDR3 sequence (DNA): TGTGCCAGCACCCGCGGGACAGGGTTCTGGGGACACTACGAGCAGTACTTC.

In this sample, this clonotype turned up a few times. The chain has TRBV20-1 and TRBJ2-1, with 7 bases identical to TRBD2. After removal of 7 bases from V and 2 bases from J, the junction contained 2 bases not matched to a gene. The CDR3 contains 12 residues. Germline V gene lookup returns CDR1 DFQATT and CDR2 SNEGSKA (reference sequence). In nucleotides, the CDR3 is TGCAGTGTAGCGGGTGCCTACAATGAGCAGTTCTTC. The encoded protein is CSVAGAYNEQFF.

V usage is TRBV20-1 and J usage is TRBJ2-7, with TRBD2 matching over 14 bases. Judging by the DNA end, TRBJ2-5 fits better; the J call may be wrong. The CDR3 has 16 residues. Germline loops: CDR1 DFQATT, CDR2 SNEGSKA (reference sequence). The CDR3 region is CSARSLGLAGEGTQYF. For the CDR3, the DNA is TGCAGTGCTAGATCCCTGGGACTAGCGGGGGAAGGGACCCAGTACTTC.

This clonotype has only a few counts. The chain uses TRBV2 and TRBJ2-5, with D perhaps given as TRBD1 or TRBD2 (5 bases each). The V and J ends lost 0 bases and 1 base respectively, with 12 bases between them. The germline V gene encodes CDR1 SNHLY and CDR2 FYNNEI. The CDR3 consists of 16 residues. This chain's CDR3 is CASSEARGLSQETQYF. The CDR3 DNA reads TGTGCCAGCAGTGAAGCGAGGGGTCTGAGCCAAGAGACCCAGTACTTC.

This clonotype occurred many times. This chain uses TRBV4-2 with TRBJ2-3, with D tentatively TRBD1 (5 bases). The CDR3 is made up of 13 amino acids. V lost 5 bases and J lost 4, with 10 bases in between. Germline CDR1 is LGHNA and CDR2 is YNFKEQ. The CDR3 here is CASSTGSSDTQYF. The CDR3 coding sequence is TGTGCCAGCAGCACAGGTAGCTCAGATACGCAGTATTTT.

As DNA, the CDR3 is TGTGCCAGCAGTCCATACGGAGATCAGCCCCAGCATTTT. Translation gives CASSPYGDQPQHF. The chain has TRBV27 and TRBJ1-5, with D unresolved. Germline-derived CDR1 and CDR2 are MNHEY and SMNVEV (reference sequence). The CDR3 runs 13 residues. The germline V and J ends were trimmed by 5 bases and 5 bases, with 10 bases remaining between them.

The chain employs TRBV28 and TRBJ2-7, with 7 bases lining up with TRBD2. Germline V lookup: CDR1 MDHEN, CDR2 SYDVKM. This CDR3 region has 14 residues. Trimming cost V 8 bases and J 2 bases; bases outside gene matches: 9. The CDR3 nucleotides are TGTGCCAGCGAGACCAGCGGGGAGACCTACGAGCAGTACTTC. Translated: CASETSGETYEQYF.

This clonotype has a single count. The rearrangement links TRBV28 to TRBJ1-2; 9 nucleotides agree with TRBD1. CDR3 length equals 14 residues. From germline, CDR1 is MDHEN and CDR2 SYDVKM. J was trimmed by 4 bases and V by 6 bases; bases with no gene match: 6. As DNA, the CDR3 is TGTGCCAGCAGCACAGGGGGCTTGGCCTATGGCTACACCTTC. Its translation is CASSTGGLAYGYTF.

The chain has TRBV9 and TRBJ1-1; D unresolved. The germline V gene has CDR1 SGDLS and CDR2 YYNGEE. V gave up 0 bases and J gave up 1 base, with 7 bases separating them. The CDR3 spans 14 residues. This chain's CDR3 is CASSVETENTEAFF. The CDR3 nucleotides are TGTGCCAGCAGCGTAGAAACAGAGAACACTGAAGCTTTCTTT.